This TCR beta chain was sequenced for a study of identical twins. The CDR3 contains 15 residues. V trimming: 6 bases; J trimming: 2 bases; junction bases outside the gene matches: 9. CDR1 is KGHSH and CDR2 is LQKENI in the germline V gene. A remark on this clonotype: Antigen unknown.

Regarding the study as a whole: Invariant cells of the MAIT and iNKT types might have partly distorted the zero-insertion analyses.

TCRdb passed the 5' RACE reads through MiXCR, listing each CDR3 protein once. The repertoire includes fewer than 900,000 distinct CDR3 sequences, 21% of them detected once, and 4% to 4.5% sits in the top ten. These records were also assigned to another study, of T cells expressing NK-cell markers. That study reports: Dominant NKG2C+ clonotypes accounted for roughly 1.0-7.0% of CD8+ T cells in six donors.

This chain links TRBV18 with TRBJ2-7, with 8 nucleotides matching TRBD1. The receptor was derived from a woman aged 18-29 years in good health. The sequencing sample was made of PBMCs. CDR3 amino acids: CASSPKDRVAYEQYF. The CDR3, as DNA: TGTGCCAGCTCGCCTAAGGACAGGGTGGCCTACGAGCAGTACTTC.